Listed below are T cell receptor beta chains from one sample, sequenced in a study of blood T cell repertoires in COVID-19. Generated by immunoSEQ multiplex PCR, the TCRdb table keeps only in-frame clones and is missing some. The sample holds 150,000 to 200,000 clones, around 86% seen once. Sequenced: peripheral blood. The source is a woman aged 25 to 39 with active or convalescent COVID-19. Each CDR3 is given with its conserved first and last residue. D genes are given only for firm matches. Where a row states a size, it is once, few, many or the class of an expanded clone; other rows omit it.

j_gene: TRBJ2-2
d_gene: TRBD1
v_gene: TRBV11-2
abundance: few
CDR3aa: CASSFGTGHTGELFF
CDR3nt: TGTGCCAGCAGCTTTGGGACAGGGCACACCGGGGAGCTGTTTTTT

j_gene: TRBJ1-1
d_gene: TRBD1
v_gene: TRBV19
abundance: few
CDR3aa: CASSRGTGGFEAFF
CDR3nt: TGTGCCAGTAGTAGGGGGACAGGGGGCTTTGAAGCTTTCTTT

j_gene: TRBJ1-3
d_gene: TRBD1
v_gene: TRBV5-4
abundance: -
CDR3aa: CASSSANRGPGNTIYF
CDR3nt: TGTGCCAGCAGCTCAGCAAACAGGGGCCCTGGAAACACCATATATTTT

j_gene: TRBJ1-1
d_gene: TRBD1
v_gene: TRBV28
abundance: -
CDR3aa: CASSLVPGQAYEAFF
CDR3nt: TGTGCCAGCAGTTTGGTTCCGGGACAGGCTTATGAAGCTTTCTTT

j_gene: TRBJ2-7
d_gene: -
v_gene: TRBV28
abundance: once
CDR3aa: CASSLETGVLYEQYF
CDR3nt: TGTGCCAGCAGTTTAGAAACGGGAGTTCTATACGAGCAGTACTTC

j_gene: TRBJ2-1
d_gene: -
v_gene: TRBV29-1
abundance: -
CDR3aa: CSGASSSASSYNEQFF
CDR3nt: TGCAGCGGGGCTTCCTCTAGCGCTAGCTCCTACAATGAGCAGTTCTTC

j_gene: TRBJ2-1
d_gene: TRBD2
v_gene: TRBV9
abundance: -
CDR3aa: CASSVSGSSYNEQFF
CDR3nt: TGTGCCAGCAGCGTAAGCGGGAGCTCCTACAATGAGCAGTTCTTC

j_gene: TRBJ2-1
d_gene: TRBD2
v_gene: TRBV27
abundance: -
CDR3aa: CASSVTSGGAWEQFF
CDR3nt: TGTGCCAGCAGTGTGACTAGCGGGGGGGCCTGGGAGCAGTTCTTC

j_gene: TRBJ2-2
d_gene: -
v_gene: TRBV27
abundance: -
CDR3aa: CASSLYESPTGELFF
CDR3nt: TGTGCCAGCAGTTTATACGAGTCCCCGACCGGGGAGCTGTTTTTT

j_gene: TRBJ2-1
d_gene: TRBD2
v_gene: TRBV11-3
abundance: -
CDR3aa: CASSLGLAGSNEQFF
CDR3nt: TGTGCCAGCAGCCTGGGACTAGCGGGGTCGAATGAGCAGTTCTTC

j_gene: TRBJ1-5
d_gene: TRBD1
v_gene: TRBV19
abundance: once
CDR3aa: CASSITDRGRSQPQHF
CDR3nt: TGTGCCAGTAGTATCACCGACAGGGGAAGATCACAGCCCCAGCATTTT

j_gene: TRBJ2-5
d_gene: TRBD1
v_gene: TRBV6-5
abundance: -
CDR3aa: CASSRQGKETQYF
CDR3nt: TGTGCCAGCAGCCGACAGGGGAAAGAGACCCAGTACTTC

j_gene: TRBJ2-5
d_gene: TRBD2
v_gene: TRBV7-2
abundance: -
CDR3aa: CASSLGAGGPVETQYF
CDR3nt: TGTGCCAGCAGCTTAGGGGCGGGAGGGCCGGTGGAGACCCAGTACTTC

j_gene: TRBJ2-7
d_gene: -
v_gene: TRBV15
abundance: once
CDR3aa: CATSRASGRLYEQYF
CDR3nt: TGTGCCACCAGCAGGGCTTCGGGAAGGCTGTACGAGCAGTACTTC

j_gene: TRBJ2-1
d_gene: TRBD2
v_gene: TRBV3-1/TRBV3-2
abundance: -
CDR3aa: CASSQDPGLAGGHRNNEQFF
CDR3nt: TGTGCCAGCAGCCAAGATCCGGGACTAGCGGGAGGGCATAGGAACAATGAGCAGTTCTTC

j_gene: TRBJ1-6
d_gene: TRBD1
v_gene: TRBV7-2
abundance: once
CDR3aa: CASVDDRGWGGNSPLHF
CDR3nt: TGTGCCAGCGTAGACGACAGGGGCTGGGGGGGGAATTCACCCCTCCACTTT

j_gene: TRBJ1-2
d_gene: TRBD1
v_gene: TRBV7-9
abundance: -
CDR3aa: CASSQTLGQEGYTF
CDR3nt: TGTGCCAGCAGCCAAACGCTCGGACAGGAAGGCTACACCTTC

j_gene: TRBJ1-4
d_gene: TRBD1
v_gene: TRBV28
abundance: -
CDR3aa: CASGQGNEKLFF
CDR3nt: TGTGCCTCGGGACAGGGTAATGAAAAACTGTTTTTT

j_gene: TRBJ2-5
d_gene: -
v_gene: TRBV5-6
abundance: few
CDR3aa: CASSPLGVRGTQYF
CDR3nt: TGTGCCAGCAGCCCCCTGGGGGTCAGGGGGACCCAGTACTTC

j_gene: TRBJ1-2
d_gene: -
v_gene: TRBV4-1
abundance: -
CDR3aa: CASSQPPGGSGYTF
CDR3nt: TGCGCCAGCAGCCAACCCCCGGGTGGGAGCGGCTACACCTTC

j_gene: TRBJ1-2
d_gene: -
v_gene: TRBV7-9
abundance: -
CDR3aa: CASSLGSRGYTF
CDR3nt: TGTGCCAGCAGCTTAGGATCTAGGGGCTACACCTTC

j_gene: TRBJ2-7
d_gene: -
v_gene: TRBV5-4
abundance: once
CDR3aa: CASSLDGSYEQYF
CDR3nt: TGTGCCAGCAGCTTGGACGGGTCCTACGAGCAGTACTTC

j_gene: TRBJ1-2
d_gene: -
v_gene: TRBV6-1
abundance: -
CDR3aa: CASSEDYSYGYTF
CDR3nt: TGTGCCAGCAGTGAAGATTACAGCTATGGCTACACCTTC

j_gene: TRBJ2-4
d_gene: -
v_gene: TRBV21-1
abundance: -
CDR3aa: CASSKNRGYQNIQYF
CDR3nt: TGTGCCAGCAGCAAAAACCGGGGTTACCAAAACATTCAGTACTTC

j_gene: TRBJ2-6
d_gene: TRBD1
v_gene: TRBV5-4
abundance: -
CDR3aa: CASSLNQGASNVLTF
CDR3nt: TGTGCCAGCAGCTTAAATCAGGGGGCCTCTAACGTCCTGACTTTC

j_gene: TRBJ1-1
d_gene: TRBD1
v_gene: TRBV9
abundance: -
CDR3aa: CASSSHGTGWNTEAFF
CDR3nt: TGTGCCAGCAGCTCCCATGGGACAGGGTGGAACACTGAAGCTTTCTTT

j_gene: TRBJ1-6
d_gene: TRBD1
v_gene: TRBV27
abundance: -
CDR3aa: CASTTGTANSPLHF
CDR3nt: TGTGCCAGCACCACCGGGACAGCGAATTCACCCCTCCACTTT

j_gene: TRBJ1-1
d_gene: -
v_gene: TRBV2
abundance: -
CDR3aa: CASTAGENTEAFF
CDR3nt: TGTGCCAGCACAGCAGGGGAGAACACTGAAGCTTTCTTT

j_gene: TRBJ2-5
d_gene: TRBD2
v_gene: TRBV19
abundance: once
CDR3aa: CASSSPGLAESPYQETQYF
CDR3nt: TGTGCCAGTAGCTCGCCGGGACTAGCGGAGAGCCCGTACCAAGAGACCCAGTACTTC

j_gene: TRBJ1-2
d_gene: -
v_gene: TRBV19
abundance: once
CDR3aa: CASIQGLDGYTF
CDR3nt: TGTGCCAGTATCCAGGGATTAGACGGCTACACCTTC

j_gene: TRBJ1-6
d_gene: TRBD1
v_gene: TRBV5-1
abundance: -
CDR3aa: CASKLGQGNNSPLHF
CDR3nt: TGCGCCAGCAAGTTGGGACAGGGGAATAATTCACCCCTCCACTTT

j_gene: TRBJ2-7
d_gene: -
v_gene: TRBV21-1
abundance: -
CDR3aa: CASSKETSGPYEQYF
CDR3nt: TGTGCCAGCAGCAAAGAGACTAGCGGGCCTTACGAGCAGTACTTC

j_gene: TRBJ1-1
d_gene: TRBD1
v_gene: TRBV29-1
abundance: -
CDR3aa: CSVRQGLATEAFF
CDR3nt: TGCAGCGTACGACAGGGGTTGGCCACTGAAGCTTTCTTT

j_gene: TRBJ2-5
d_gene: -
v_gene: TRBV10-2
abundance: once
CDR3aa: CASRQYLQSGGGTQYF
CDR3nt: TGCGCCAGCAGACAGTACCTCCAGTCTGGCGGAGGGACCCAGTACTTC

j_gene: TRBJ2-7
d_gene: -
v_gene: TRBV11-3
abundance: -
CDR3aa: CASSLGANSYEQYF
CDR3nt: TGTGCCAGCAGCTTAGGGGCGAACTCCTACGAGCAGTACTTC

j_gene: TRBJ2-1
d_gene: TRBD2
v_gene: TRBV7-6
abundance: -
CDR3aa: CASSQSGGIPNEQFF
CDR3nt: TGTGCCAGCAGCCAAAGCGGGGGGATACCCAATGAGCAGTTCTTC

j_gene: TRBJ2-7
d_gene: -
v_gene: TRBV5-1
abundance: -
CDR3aa: CASSYTSGSNEQYF
CDR3nt: TGCGCCAGCAGCTACACCTCAGGGTCGAACGAGCAGTACTTC

j_gene: TRBJ2-3
d_gene: -
v_gene: TRBV30
abundance: -
CDR3aa: CAWTSRGRTDTQYF
CDR3nt: TGTGCCTGGACTAGCAGGGGACGCACAGATACGCAGTATTTT

j_gene: TRBJ2-3
d_gene: TRBD2
v_gene: TRBV3-1/TRBV3-2
abundance: -
CDR3aa: CASRGTSGRMTDTQYF
CDR3nt: TGTGCCAGCAGAGGTACGAGCGGGAGGATGACAGATACGCAGTATTTT

j_gene: TRBJ1-5
d_gene: -
v_gene: TRBV11-2
abundance: -
CDR3aa: CASSSQAGSNQPQHF
CDR3nt: TGTGCCAGCAGCTCCCAGGCAGGAAGCAATCAGCCCCAGCATTTT

j_gene: TRBJ1-4
d_gene: -
v_gene: TRBV2
abundance: -
CDR3aa: CASSELGRGTNEKLFF
CDR3nt: TGTGCCAGCAGTGAGTTGGGGAGAGGAACTAATGAAAAACTGTTTTTT

j_gene: TRBJ2-2
d_gene: -
v_gene: TRBV19
abundance: -
CDR3aa: CASNHRGGTGELFF
CDR3nt: TGTGCCAGTAACCACCGTGGAGGCACCGGGGAGCTGTTTTTT

j_gene: TRBJ1-2
d_gene: -
v_gene: TRBV5-5
abundance: -
CDR3aa: CASRGGSGYTF
CDR3nt: TGTGCCAGCAGGGGGGGTTCTGGCTACACCTTC

j_gene: TRBJ1-4
d_gene: -
v_gene: TRBV29-1
abundance: -
CDR3aa: CSVGRGTLGEKLFF
CDR3nt: TGCAGCGTTGGCCGCGGGACTTTAGGTGAAAAACTGTTTTTT

j_gene: TRBJ1-2
d_gene: -
v_gene: TRBV7-2
abundance: -
CDR3aa: CASRVQGFGYTF
CDR3nt: TGTGCCAGCAGAGTTCAGGGGTTCGGCTACACCTTC

j_gene: TRBJ2-2
d_gene: -
v_gene: TRBV5-1
abundance: -
CDR3aa: CASSASGGRNTGELFF
CDR3nt: TGCGCCAGCAGCGCCTCCGGTGGTAGGAACACCGGGGAGCTGTTTTTT

j_gene: TRBJ2-3
d_gene: TRBD2
v_gene: TRBV7-8
abundance: -
CDR3aa: CASSSPAGGPDTQYF
CDR3nt: TGTGCCAGCAGCTCCCCAGCGGGGGGCCCAGATACGCAGTATTTT

j_gene: TRBJ2-3
d_gene: TRBD2
v_gene: TRBV6-4
abundance: -
CDR3aa: CASSEQRGSTDTQYF
CDR3nt: TGTGCCAGCAGTGAGCAGCGGGGAAGCACAGATACGCAGTATTTT

j_gene: TRBJ2-7
d_gene: -
v_gene: TRBV18
abundance: -
CDR3aa: CASSPPGGGRSYEQYF
CDR3nt: TGTGCCAGCTCACCACCGGGGGGAGGAAGGTCCTACGAGCAGTACTTC

j_gene: TRBJ1-1
d_gene: -
v_gene: TRBV6-5
abundance: -
CDR3aa: CASSYSGQYNTEAFF
CDR3nt: TGTGCCAGCAGTTACTCCGGACAGTATAACACTGAAGCTTTCTTT

j_gene: TRBJ2-3
d_gene: -
v_gene: TRBV20-1
abundance: -
CDR3aa: CSSSTGDTQYF
CDR3nt: TGCAGTTCCTCTACGGGGGATACGCAGTATTTT